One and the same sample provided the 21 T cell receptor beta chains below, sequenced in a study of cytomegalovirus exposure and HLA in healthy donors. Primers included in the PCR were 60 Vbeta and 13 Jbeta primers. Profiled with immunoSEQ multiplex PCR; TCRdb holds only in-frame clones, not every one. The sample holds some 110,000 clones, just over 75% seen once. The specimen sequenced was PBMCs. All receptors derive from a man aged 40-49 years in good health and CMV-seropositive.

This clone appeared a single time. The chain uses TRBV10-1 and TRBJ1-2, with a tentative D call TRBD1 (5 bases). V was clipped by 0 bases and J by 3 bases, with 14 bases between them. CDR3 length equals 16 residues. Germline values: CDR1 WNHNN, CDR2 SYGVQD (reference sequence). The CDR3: CASSESNGGRYYGYTF. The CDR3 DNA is TGCGCCAGCAGTGAGTCGAATGGGGGGAGGTACTATGGCTACACCTTC.

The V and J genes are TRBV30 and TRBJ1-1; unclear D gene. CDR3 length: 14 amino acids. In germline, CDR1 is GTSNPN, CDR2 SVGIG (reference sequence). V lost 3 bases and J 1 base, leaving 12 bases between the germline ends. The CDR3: CAWRWPARNTEAFF. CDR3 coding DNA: TGTGCCTGGAGATGGCCAGCGCGGAACACTGAAGCTTTCTTT.

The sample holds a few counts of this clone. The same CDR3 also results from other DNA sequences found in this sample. CDR3 DNA sequence: TGTGCCAGCAGTTACCAGCGGGGACGAACAGATACGCAGTATTTT. It translates to CASSYQRGRTDTQYF. V gene TRBV6-5 combines with J gene TRBJ2-3; 7 bases line up with TRBD2. The CDR3 covers 15 residues. V shed 2 bases and J 3 bases; nucleotides not matched to a gene: 5. Germline V gene sequence: CDR1 MNHEY, CDR2 SVGAGI.

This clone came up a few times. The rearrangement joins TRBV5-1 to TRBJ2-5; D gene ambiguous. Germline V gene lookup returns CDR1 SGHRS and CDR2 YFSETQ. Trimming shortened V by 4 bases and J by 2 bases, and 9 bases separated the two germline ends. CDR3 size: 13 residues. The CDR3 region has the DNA TGCGCCAGCAGCGCCAACGCGCAAGAGACCCAGTACTTC. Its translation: CASSANAQETQYF.

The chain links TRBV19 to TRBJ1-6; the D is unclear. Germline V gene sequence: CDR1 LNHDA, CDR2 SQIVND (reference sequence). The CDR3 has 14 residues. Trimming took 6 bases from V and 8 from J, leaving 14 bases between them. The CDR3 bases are TGTGCCAGTAGCCCTTTTACGGGTTATTCACCCCTCCACTTT. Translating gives CASSPFTGYSPLHF. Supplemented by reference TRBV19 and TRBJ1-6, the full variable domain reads DGGITQSPKYLFRKEGQNVTLSCEQNLNHDAMYWYRQDPGQGLRLIYYSQIVNDFQKGDIAEGYSVSREKKESFPLTVTSAQKNPTAFYLCASSPFTGYSPLHFGNGTRLTVT.

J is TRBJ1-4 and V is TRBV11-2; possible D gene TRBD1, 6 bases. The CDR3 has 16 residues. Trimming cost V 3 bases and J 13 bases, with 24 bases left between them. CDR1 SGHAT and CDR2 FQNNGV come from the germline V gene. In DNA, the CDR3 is TGTGCCAGCAGCTTCAATGGGTTGGGGGGGCGATACGGACTGTTTTTT. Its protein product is CASSFNGLGGRYGLFF.

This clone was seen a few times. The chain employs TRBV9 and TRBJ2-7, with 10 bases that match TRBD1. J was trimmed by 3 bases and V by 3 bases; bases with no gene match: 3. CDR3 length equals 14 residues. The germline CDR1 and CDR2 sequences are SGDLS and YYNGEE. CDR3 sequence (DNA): TGTGCCAGCAGCGAGACAGGGGGCGGCTACGAGCAGTACTTC. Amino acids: CASSETGGGYEQYF.

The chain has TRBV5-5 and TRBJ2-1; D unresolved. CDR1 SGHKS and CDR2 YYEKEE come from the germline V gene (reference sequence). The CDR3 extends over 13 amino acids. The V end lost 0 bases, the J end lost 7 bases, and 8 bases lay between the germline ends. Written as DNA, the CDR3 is TGTGCCAGCAGCTTGGATTGGAGTAATGAGCAGTTCTTC. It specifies CASSLDWSNEQFF.

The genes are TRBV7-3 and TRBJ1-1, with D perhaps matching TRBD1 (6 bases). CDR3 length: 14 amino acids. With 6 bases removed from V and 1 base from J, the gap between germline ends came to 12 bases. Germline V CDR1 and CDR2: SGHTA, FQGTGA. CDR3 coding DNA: TGTGCCAGCAGAGACAGGTTCGAGAACACTGAAGCTTTCTTT. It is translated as CASRDRFENTEAFF.

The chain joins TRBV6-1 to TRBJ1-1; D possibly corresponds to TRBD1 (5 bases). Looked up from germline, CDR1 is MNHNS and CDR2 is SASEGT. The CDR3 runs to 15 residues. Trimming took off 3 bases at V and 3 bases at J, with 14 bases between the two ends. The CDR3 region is CASSDGQGGYTEAFF. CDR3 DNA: TGTGCCAGCAGTGATGGGCAGGGAGGGTACACTGAAGCTTTCTTT.

Here the CDR3 reads CASRLTGDTEAFF. The CDR3 bases are TGTGCCAGCAGATTGACAGGGGACACTGAAGCTTTCTTT. This chain links TRBV6-6 with TRBJ1-1, with 8 bases that match TRBD1. The J segment lost 3 bases and the V segment lost 6 bases, leaving 3 bases of the junction unmatched. The CDR3 consists of 13 residues. Germline-derived CDR1 and CDR2 are MNHNY and SVGAGI (reference sequence).

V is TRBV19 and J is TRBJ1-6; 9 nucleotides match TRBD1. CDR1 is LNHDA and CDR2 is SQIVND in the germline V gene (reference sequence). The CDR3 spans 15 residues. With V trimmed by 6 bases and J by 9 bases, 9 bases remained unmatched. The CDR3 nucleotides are TGTGCCAGTAGGGAACAGGGGGCATTTATTTCACCCCTCCACTTT. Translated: CASREQGAFISPLHF. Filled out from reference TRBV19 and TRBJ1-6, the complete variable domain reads DGGITQSPKYLFRKEGQNVTLSCEQNLNHDAMYWYRQDPGQGLRLIYYSQIVNDFQKGDIAEGYSVSREKKESFPLTVTSAQKNPTAFYLCASREQGAFISPLHFGNGTRLTVT.

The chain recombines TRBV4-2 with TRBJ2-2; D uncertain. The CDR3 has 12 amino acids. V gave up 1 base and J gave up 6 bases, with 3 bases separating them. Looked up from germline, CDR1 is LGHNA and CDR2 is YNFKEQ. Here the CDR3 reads CASSQAAGELFF. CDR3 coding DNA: TGTGCCAGCAGCCAAGCGGCCGGGGAGCTGTTTTTT.

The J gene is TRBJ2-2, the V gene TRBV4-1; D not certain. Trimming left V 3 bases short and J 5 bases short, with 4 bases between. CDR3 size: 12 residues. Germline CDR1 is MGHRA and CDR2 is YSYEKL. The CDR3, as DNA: TGCGCCAGCAGCCACCGTACCGGGGAGCTGTTTTTT. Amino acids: CASSHRTGELFF.

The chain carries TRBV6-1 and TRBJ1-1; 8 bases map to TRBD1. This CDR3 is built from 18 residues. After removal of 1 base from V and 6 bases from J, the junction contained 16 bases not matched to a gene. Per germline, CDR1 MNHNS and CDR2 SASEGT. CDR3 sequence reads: CASSEVAGRGPSGSEAFF. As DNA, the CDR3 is TGTGCCAGCAGTGAAGTCGCGGGCAGGGGGCCTTCTGGCTCTGAAGCTTTCTTT.

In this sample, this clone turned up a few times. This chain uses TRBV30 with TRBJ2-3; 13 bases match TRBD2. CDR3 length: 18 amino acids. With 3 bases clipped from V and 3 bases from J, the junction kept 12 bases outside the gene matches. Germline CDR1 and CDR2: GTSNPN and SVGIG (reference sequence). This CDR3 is CAWRGTSGIVFGTDTQYF. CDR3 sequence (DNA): TGTGCCTGGAGGGGGACTAGCGGGATCGTGTTTGGGACAGATACGCAGTATTTT.

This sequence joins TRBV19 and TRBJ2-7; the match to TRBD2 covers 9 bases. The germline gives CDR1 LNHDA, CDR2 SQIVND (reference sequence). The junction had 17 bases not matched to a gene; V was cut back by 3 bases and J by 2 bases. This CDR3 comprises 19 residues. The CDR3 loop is CASSIDRAGGPGNTYEQYF. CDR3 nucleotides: TGTGCCAGTAGTATTGACCGGGCGGGAGGGCCTGGGAACACCTACGAGCAGTACTTC.

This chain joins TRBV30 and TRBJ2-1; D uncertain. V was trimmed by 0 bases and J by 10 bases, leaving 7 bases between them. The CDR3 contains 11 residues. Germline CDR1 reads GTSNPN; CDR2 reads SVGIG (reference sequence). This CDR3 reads CAWSVTIEQFF. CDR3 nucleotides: TGTGCCTGGAGTGTTACTATAGAGCAGTTCTTC.

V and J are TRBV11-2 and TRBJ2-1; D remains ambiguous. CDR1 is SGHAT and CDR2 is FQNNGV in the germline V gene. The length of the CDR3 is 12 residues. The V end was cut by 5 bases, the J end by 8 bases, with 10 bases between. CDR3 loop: CASSRGFHEQFF. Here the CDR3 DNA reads TGTGCCAGCAGCCGCGGCTTCCATGAGCAGTTCTTC.

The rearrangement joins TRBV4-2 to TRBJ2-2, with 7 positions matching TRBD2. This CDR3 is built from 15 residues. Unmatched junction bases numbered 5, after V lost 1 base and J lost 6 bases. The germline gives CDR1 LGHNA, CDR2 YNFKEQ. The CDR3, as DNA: TGTGCCAGCAGCCAAGTATCGACTAGCCCCGGGGAGCTGTTTTTT. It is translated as CASSQVSTSPGELFF.

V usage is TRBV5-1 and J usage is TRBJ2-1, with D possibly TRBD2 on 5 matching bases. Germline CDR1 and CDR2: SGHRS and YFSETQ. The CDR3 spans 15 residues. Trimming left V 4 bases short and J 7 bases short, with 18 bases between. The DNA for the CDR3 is TGCGCCAGCAGCCGGGTGGGAGTATCCGGTAATGAGCAGTTCTTC. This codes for CASSRVGVSGNEQFF.